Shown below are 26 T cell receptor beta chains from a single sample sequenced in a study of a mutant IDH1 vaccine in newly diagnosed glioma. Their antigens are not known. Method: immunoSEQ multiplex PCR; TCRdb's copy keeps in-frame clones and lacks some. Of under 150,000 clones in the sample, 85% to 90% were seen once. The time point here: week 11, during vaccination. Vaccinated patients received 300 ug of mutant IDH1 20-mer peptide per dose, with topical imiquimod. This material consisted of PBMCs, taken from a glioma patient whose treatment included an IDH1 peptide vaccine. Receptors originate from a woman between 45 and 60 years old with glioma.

The CDR3 coding sequence is TGTGCCAGCAGGACCACAACCCTTAACTATGGCTACACCTTC. Its protein is CASRTTTLNYGYTF. V usage is TRBV28 and J usage is TRBJ1-2; D ambiguous. Germline values: CDR1 MDHEN, CDR2 SYDVKM. The CDR3 consists of 14 residues. V was trimmed by 6 bases and J by 1 base, leaving 12 bases between them.

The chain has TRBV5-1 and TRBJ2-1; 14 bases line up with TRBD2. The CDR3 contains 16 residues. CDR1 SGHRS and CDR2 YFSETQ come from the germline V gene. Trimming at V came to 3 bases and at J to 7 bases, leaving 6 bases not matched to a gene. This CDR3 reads CASSSNRLAGGNEQFF. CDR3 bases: TGCGCCAGCAGCTCCAACAGACTAGCGGGAGGGAATGAGCAGTTCTTC. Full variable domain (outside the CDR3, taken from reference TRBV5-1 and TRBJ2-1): KAGVTQTPRYLIKTRGQQVTLSCSPISGHRSVSWYQQTPGQGLQFLFEYFSETQRNKGNFPGRFSGRQFSNSRSEMNVSTLELGDSALYLCASSSNRLAGGNEQFFGPGTRLTVL.

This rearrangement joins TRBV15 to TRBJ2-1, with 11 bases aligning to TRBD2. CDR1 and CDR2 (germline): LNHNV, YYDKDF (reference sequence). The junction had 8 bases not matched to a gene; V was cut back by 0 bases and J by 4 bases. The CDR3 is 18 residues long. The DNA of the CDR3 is TGTGCCACCAGCAGAGAACCTAGCGGGAGGCCCCTTTACAATGAGCAGTTCTTC. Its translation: CATSREPSGRPLYNEQFF. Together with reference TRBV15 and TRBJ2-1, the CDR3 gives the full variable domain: DAMVIQNPRYQVTQFGKPVTLSCSQTLNHNVMYWYQQKSSQAPKLLFHYYDKDFNNEADTPDNFQSRRPNTSFCFLDIRSPGLGDTAMYLCATSREPSGRPLYNEQFFGPGTRLTVL.

The CDR3 sequence: CAIAPRPSSEQYF. In DNA form, the CDR3 reads TGTGCCATCGCGCCCCGTCCCTCTAGCGAGCAGTACTTC. V and J are TRBV2 and TRBJ2-5; D ambiguous. The J call may be faulty, since TRBJ2-7 better matches the DNA end. CDR3 length equals 13 residues. Germline CDR1 and CDR2: SNHLY and FYNNEI.

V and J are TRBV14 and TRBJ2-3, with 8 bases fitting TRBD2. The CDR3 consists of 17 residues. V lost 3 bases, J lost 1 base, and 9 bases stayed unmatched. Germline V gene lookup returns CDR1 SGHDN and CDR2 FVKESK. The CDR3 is CASSHSLAEVGTDTQYF. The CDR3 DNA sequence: TGTGCCAGCAGCCACTCACTAGCGGAGGTCGGCACAGATACGCAGTATTTT.

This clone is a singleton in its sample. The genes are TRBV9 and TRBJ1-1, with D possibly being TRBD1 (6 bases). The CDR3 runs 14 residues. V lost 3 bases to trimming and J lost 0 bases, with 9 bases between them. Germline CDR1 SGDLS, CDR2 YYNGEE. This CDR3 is CASSGDTLNTEAFF. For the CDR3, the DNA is TGTGCCAGCAGCGGGGACACCTTGAACACTGAAGCTTTCTTT.

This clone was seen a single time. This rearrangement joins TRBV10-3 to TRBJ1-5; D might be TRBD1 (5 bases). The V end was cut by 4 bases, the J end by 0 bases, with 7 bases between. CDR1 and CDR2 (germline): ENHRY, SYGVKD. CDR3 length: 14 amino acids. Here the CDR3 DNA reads TGTGCCATCAGTGCGCAGGGTAGCAATCAGCCCCAGCATTTT. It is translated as CAISAQGSNQPQHF.

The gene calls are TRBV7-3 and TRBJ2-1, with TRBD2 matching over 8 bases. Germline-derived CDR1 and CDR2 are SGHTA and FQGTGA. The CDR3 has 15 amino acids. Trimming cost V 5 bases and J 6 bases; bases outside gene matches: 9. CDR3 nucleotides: TGTGCCAGCAGCGCGCCTAGCGGGCCCTTCAATGAGCAGTTCTTC. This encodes CASSAPSGPFNEQFF.

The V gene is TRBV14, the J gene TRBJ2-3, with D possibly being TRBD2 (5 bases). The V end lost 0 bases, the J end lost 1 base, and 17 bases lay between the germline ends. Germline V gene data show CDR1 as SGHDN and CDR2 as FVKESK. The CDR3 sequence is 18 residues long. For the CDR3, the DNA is TGTGCCAGCAGCCAAGATCTGAACGGGGATTTGGGCACAGATACGCAGTATTTT. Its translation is CASSQDLNGDLGTDTQYF.

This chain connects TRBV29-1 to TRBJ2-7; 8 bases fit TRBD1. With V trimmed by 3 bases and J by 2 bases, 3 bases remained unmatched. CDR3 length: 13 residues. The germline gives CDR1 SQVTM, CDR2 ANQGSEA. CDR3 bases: TGCAGCGTTGAGGACAGGGAAACCTACGAGCAGTACTTC. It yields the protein CSVEDRETYEQYF.

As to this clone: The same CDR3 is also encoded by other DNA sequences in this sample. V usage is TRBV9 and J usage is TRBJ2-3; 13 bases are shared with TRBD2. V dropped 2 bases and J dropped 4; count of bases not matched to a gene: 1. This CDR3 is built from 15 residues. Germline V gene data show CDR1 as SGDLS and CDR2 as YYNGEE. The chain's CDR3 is CASSVGLAGADTQYF. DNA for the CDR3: TGTGCCAGCAGCGTTGGACTAGCGGGAGCAGATACGCAGTATTTT.

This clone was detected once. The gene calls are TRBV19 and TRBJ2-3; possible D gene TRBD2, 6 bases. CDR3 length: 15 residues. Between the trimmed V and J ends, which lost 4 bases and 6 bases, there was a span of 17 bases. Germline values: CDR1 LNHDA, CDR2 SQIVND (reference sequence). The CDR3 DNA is TGTGCCAGTAGTACGGGAGAGGCCGGTCGGGATACGCAGTATTTT. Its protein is CASSTGEAGRDTQYF.

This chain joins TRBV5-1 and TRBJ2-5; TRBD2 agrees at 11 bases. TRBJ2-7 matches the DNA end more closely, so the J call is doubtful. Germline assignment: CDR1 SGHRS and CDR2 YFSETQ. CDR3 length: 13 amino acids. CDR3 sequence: CASGLAGSYEQYF. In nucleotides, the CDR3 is TGCGCCAGCGGACTAGCGGGCTCCTACGAGCAGTACTTC.

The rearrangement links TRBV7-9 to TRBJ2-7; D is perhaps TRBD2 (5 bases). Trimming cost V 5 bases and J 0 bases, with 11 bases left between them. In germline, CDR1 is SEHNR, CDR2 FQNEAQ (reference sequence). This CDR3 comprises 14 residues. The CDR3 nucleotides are TGTGCCAGCAGCACCCGGGAAAGCTCCTACGAGCAGTACTTC. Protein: CASSTRESSYEQYF. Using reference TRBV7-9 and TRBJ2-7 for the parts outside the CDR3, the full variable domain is DTGVSQNPRHKITKRGQNVTFRCDPISEHNRLYWYRQTLGQGPEFLTYFQNEAQLEKSRLLSDRFSAERPKGSFSTLEIQRTEQGDSAMYLCASSTRESSYEQYFGPGTRLTVT.

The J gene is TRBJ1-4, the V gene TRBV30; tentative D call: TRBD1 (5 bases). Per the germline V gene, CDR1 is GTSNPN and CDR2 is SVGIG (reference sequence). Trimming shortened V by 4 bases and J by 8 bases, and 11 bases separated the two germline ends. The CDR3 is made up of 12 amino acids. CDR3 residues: CAWTGPREKLFF. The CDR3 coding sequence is TGTGCCTGGACAGGGCCCAGGGAAAAACTGTTTTTT.

The CDR3 spells CASSYRDIVLSGELFF. The CDR3 DNA reads TGTGCCAGCAGTTACCGGGACATCGTCTTATCCGGGGAGCTGTTTTTT. The rearrangement uses TRBV6-5 and TRBJ2-2; tentatively, D is TRBD1 (6 bases). Trimming removed 2 bases at V and 6 bases at J, with 16 bases between. The CDR3 is 16 residues long. The germline CDR1 and CDR2 sequences are MNHEY and SVGAGI.

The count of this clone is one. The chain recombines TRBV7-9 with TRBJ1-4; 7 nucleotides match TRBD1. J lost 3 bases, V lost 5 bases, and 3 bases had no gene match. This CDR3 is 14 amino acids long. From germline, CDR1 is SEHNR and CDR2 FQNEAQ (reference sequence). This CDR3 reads CASSVQGANEKLFF. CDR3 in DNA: TGTGCCAGCAGCGTCCAGGGGGCTAATGAAAAACTGTTTTTT.

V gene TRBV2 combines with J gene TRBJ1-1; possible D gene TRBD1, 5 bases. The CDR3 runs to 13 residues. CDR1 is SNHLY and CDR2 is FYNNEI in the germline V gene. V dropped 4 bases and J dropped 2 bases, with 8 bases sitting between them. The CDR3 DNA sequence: TGTGCCAGCAGTGGTGACAGAAACACTGAAGCTTTCTTT. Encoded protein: CASSGDRNTEAFF.

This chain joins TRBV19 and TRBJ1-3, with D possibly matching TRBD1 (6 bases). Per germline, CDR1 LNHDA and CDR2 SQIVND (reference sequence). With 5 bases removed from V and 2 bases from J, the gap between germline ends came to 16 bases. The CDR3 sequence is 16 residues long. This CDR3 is CASSSYRVTAGNTIYF. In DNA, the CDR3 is TGTGCCAGTAGTTCCTACAGGGTGACGGCTGGAAACACCATATATTTT.

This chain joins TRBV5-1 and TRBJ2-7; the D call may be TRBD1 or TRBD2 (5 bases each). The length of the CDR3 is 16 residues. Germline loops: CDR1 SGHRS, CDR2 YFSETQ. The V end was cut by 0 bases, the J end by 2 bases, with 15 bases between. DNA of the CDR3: TGCGCCAGCAGCTTGGCCGTGGGGACGCCGACCTACGAGCAGTACTTC. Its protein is CASSLAVGTPTYEQYF.

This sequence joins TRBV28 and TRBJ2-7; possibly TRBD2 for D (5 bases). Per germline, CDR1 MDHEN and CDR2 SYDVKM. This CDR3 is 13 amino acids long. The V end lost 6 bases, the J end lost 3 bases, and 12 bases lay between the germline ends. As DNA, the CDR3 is TGTGCCAGCAGGAGCGAGGGCGTCTACGAGCAGTACTTC. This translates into CASRSEGVYEQYF.

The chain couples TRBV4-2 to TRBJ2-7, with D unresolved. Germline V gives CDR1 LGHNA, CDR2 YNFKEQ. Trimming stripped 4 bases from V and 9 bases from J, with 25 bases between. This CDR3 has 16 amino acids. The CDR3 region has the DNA TGTGCCAGCAGCCCCCCGCTAGGGTACCAGGAATTACGGCAGTACTTC. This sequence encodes CASSPPLGYQELRQYF.

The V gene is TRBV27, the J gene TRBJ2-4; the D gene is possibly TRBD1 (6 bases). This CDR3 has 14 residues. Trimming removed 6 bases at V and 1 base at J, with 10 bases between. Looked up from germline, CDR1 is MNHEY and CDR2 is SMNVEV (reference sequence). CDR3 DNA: TGTGCCAGCAGGGGACATCTTGCCAAAAACATTCAGTACTTC. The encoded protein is CASRGHLAKNIQYF.

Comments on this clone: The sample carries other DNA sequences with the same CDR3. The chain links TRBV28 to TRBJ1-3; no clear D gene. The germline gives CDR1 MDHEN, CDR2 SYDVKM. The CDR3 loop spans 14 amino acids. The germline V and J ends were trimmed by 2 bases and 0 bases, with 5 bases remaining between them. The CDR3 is CASSLGYSGNTIYF. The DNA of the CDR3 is TGTGCCAGCAGTTTAGGATACTCTGGAAACACCATATATTTT.

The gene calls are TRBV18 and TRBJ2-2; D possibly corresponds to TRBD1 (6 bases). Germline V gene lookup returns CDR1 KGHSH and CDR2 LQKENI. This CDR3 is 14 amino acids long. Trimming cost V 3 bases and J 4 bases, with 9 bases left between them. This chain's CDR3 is CASSPRGGTGELFF. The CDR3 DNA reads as TGTGCCAGCTCACCGAGAGGGGGCACCGGGGAGCTGTTTTTT.

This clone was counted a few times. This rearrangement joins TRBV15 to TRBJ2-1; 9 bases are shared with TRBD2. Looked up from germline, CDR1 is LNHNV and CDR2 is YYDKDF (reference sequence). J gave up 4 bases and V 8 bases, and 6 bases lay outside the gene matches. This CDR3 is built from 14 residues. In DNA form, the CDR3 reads TGTGCCACCTCGGCGGGAGGGAGTTACAATGAGCAGTTCTTC. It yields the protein CATSAGGSYNEQFF.